This paragraph reports one TCR beta chain. Its antigen is not identified. These data are taken from a study of T cell clones after liver transplantation. Study-wide background: TCRbeta sequencing after a pre-transplant mixed lymphocyte reaction identified graft-donor-reactive clones, later tracked in post-transplant blood. Subjects received no induction therapy and standard immunosuppression until randomization at 12-24 months post-transplant.

TCRdb's copy holds only in-frame clones and misses some; the assay was immunoSEQ multiplex PCR. Of roughly 70,000 clones in the sample, roughly nine tenths were seen once. Study results and limitations: Graft donor-reactive T cells may have migrated into the graft rather than being deleted.

The sample was CD4+ T cells from blood, taken before liver transplant. The TCR was taken from a human donor who received a liver transplant.

The CDR3 sequence is CASSHPREGPNSPLHF. The CDR3 DNA is TGCGCCAGCAGCCACCCCCGCGAAGGGCCGAATTCACCCCTCCACTTT. The chain joins TRBV4-1 to TRBJ1-6; D is undetermined. The CDR3 has 16 amino acids. Trimming took off 3 bases at V and 7 bases at J, with 16 bases between the two ends. Germline assignment: CDR1 MGHRA and CDR2 YSYEKL.